In its sample, the clone carrying this T cell receptor (beta chain) was seen once. In germline, CDR1 is MGHRA, CDR2 YSYEKL. The CDR3 has 16 amino acids. V was trimmed by 6 bases and J by 2 bases, leaving 20 bases between them. This sample was taken from a study of cytomegalovirus exposure and HLA in healthy donors. Profiled with immunoSEQ multiplex PCR; TCRdb holds only in-frame clones, not every one. The repertoire includes roughly 100,000 clones, around 85% of them detected once, and approximately 20% sits in the top ten. Sequenced: PBMCs. This rearrangement joins TRBV4-1 to TRBJ2-7; D is perhaps TRBD2 (6 bases). The clonotype originates from a man younger than 30 in good health and CMV-seropositive. The CDR3 nucleotides are TGCGCCAGCAGTTACTCAGCTAGCGCGAGGACCTACGAGCAGTACTTC. It is translated as CASSYSASARTYEQYF.